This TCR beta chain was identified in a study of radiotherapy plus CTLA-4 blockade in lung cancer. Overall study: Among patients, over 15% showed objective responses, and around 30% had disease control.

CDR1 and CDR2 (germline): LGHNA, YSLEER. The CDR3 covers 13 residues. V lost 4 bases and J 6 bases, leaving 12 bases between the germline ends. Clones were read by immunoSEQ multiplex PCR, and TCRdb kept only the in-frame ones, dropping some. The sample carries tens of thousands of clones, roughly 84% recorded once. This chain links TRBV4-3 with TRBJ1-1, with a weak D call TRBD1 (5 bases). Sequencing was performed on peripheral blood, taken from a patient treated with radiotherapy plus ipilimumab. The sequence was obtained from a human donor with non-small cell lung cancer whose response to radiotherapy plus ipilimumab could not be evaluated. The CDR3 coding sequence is TGCGCCAGCAGCCGAGTCGTAGGGGCTGAAGCTTTCTTT. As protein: CASSRVVGAEAFF.